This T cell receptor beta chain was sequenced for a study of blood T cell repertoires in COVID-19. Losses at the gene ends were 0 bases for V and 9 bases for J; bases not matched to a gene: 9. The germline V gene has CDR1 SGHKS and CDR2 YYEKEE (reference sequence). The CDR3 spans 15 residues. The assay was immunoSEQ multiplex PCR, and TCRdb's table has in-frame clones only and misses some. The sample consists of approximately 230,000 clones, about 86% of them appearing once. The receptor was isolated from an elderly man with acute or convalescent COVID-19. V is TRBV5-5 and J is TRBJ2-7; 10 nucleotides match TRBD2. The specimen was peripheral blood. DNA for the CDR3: TGTGCCAGCAGCTTGGGTGGTCTAGCGGGAGTAGTGCAGTACTTC. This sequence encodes CASSLGGLAGVVQYF.